Listed below are T cell receptor beta chains from one sample, sequenced in a study of patients and donors after allogeneic stem cell transplantation. TCRdb reanalysed the RT-PCR reads using MiXCR and keeps one entry per CDR3 protein. This sample carries some 880,000 distinct CDR3 sequences, about 20% of them seen once, and the ten largest clones take 6%. The sequencing sample was made of blood, either unsorted or a sorted T cell fraction (not recorded which). These TCRs come from a human donor who was either an allogeneic HSCT recipient or a stem cell or donor lymphocyte infusion donor (not recorded which). It is not recorded whose cells these are; they may come from a transplant donor. The CDR3 runs from the conserved cysteine through the conserved F or W. The D gene is left open where the match is weak. Only part of the rows carry a size: once, few, many, or a class if the clone is expanded.

clone_size	j_call	v_call	d_call	cdr3_nt	cdr3_aa
NA	TRBJ2-5	TRBV4-1	NA	TGCGCCAGCCACTCGAAAAAACAAGAGACCCAGTACTTC	CASHSKKQETQYF
many	TRBJ2-3	TRBV12-3/TRBV12-4	NA	TGTGCCAGCAGTTGGAGAAGCACAGATACGCAGTATTTT	CASSWRSTDTQYF
few	TRBJ2-3	TRBV7-8	TRBD2	TGTGCCAGCAGCCAATATAGCGGGGGCGGAGATACGCAGTATTTT	CASSQYSGGGDTQYF
once	TRBJ2-1	TRBV20-1	TRBD2	TGCAGTGTAGGGAGGGCCGGTAATGAGCAGTTCTTC	CSVGRAGNEQFF
NA	TRBJ1-5	TRBV2	NA	TGTGCCAGCAGGCGGGGGAGGGAGGTTCAGCCCCAGCATTTT	CASRRGREVQPQHF
few	TRBJ2-1	TRBV18	TRBD2	TGTGCCAGCTCATATGCGGGAGGGCCGAATGAGCAGTTCTTC	CASSYAGGPNEQFF
once	TRBJ2-7	TRBV30	TRBD1	TGTGCCTGGAGTACGGGACAGGGGCCCTACGAGCAGTACTTC	CAWSTGQGPYEQYF
NA	TRBJ2-1	TRBV2	TRBD2	TGTGCCAGCATCCCGCCGTGGCTAGCGGTGCACAATGAGCAGTTCTTC	CASIPPWLAVHNEQFF
few	TRBJ2-4	TRBV7-9	NA	TGTGCCAGCAGCTCGACAAACGGGTTCTCACTTCAGTACTTC	CASSSTNGFSLQYF
many	TRBJ2-2	TRBV6-5	TRBD1	TGTGCCAGCAGTTACTCGACAGGGGTCGGCGCCGGGGAGCTGTTTTTT	CASSYSTGVGAGELFF
many	TRBJ2-7	TRBV12-3/TRBV12-4	NA	TGTGCCAGCAGTTTATCTCGTGGGCGCTACGAGCAGTACTTC	CASSLSRGRYEQYF
NA	TRBJ2-3	TRBV20-1	TRBD1	TGCAGTGTACCGGACAGGGGGCCCACAGATACGCAGTATTTT	CSVPDRGPTDTQYF
NA	TRBJ2-7	TRBV12-3/TRBV12-4	NA	TGTGCCAGCAAACCATACGGACAGTCAGCCTACGAGCAGTACTTC	CASKPYGQSAYEQYF
NA	TRBJ1-1	TRBV12-3/TRBV12-4	NA	TGTGCCAGCAGAGACGGCCTGAACACTGAAGCTTTCTTT	CASRDGLNTEAFF
NA	TRBJ1-2	TRBV20-1	TRBD1	TGCAGTGCTAGAGATATGGTAACAGGGGCTAACTATGGCTACACCTTC	CSARDMVTGANYGYTF
few	TRBJ1-5	TRBV4-3	NA	TGCGCCAGCAGCCAAGAGTGGGGCAGGGGAATCCAGCCCCAGCATTTT	CASSQEWGRGIQPQHF
few	TRBJ2-7	TRBV20-1	TRBD2	TGCAGTGCTCGATGGACGGGAGGGAGCTACGAGCAGTACTTC	CSARWTGGSYEQYF
NA	TRBJ2-7	TRBV18	NA	TGTGCCAGCTCACCAAAGTACGGGGTATCGAGACACGAGCAGTACTTC	CASSPKYGVSRHEQYF
NA	TRBJ2-7	TRBV20-1	TRBD1	TGCAGTGCTAGAGAGGGACAGGGGGGCTACGAGCAGTACTTC	CSAREGQGGYEQYF
few	TRBJ2-7	TRBV7-6	NA	TGTGCCAGCAGCTCCTCGCCTCACGAGCAGTACTTC	CASSSSPHEQYF
few	TRBJ2-7	TRBV24-1	NA	TGTGCCACCAGTGAGGCCCGTTTTTCATACGAGCAGTACTTC	CATSEARFSYEQYF
few	TRBJ2-2	TRBV12-3/TRBV12-4	NA	TGTGCCAGCAGTCGGGATTCAGGGCCCGGGGAGCTGTTTTTT	CASSRDSGPGELFF
NA	TRBJ2-1	TRBV29-1	NA	TGCAGCGTTGAAAGGGGAGAGAGCTCCTACAATGAGCAGTTCTTC	CSVERGESSYNEQFF
NA	TRBJ2-1	TRBV20-1	NA	TGCAGTGCTGGGGTAACGGGGAGACCTTACAATGAGCAGTTCTTC	CSAGVTGRPYNEQFF
NA	TRBJ2-7	TRBV19	NA	TGTGCCAGTAGTATCGGAAGGGCCTACGAGCAGTACTTC	CASSIGRAYEQYF
few	TRBJ1-1	TRBV12-3/TRBV12-4	TRBD1	TGTGCCAGCAGTAAACAGGGGGCTGAGGGAGCTTTCTTT	CASSKQGAEGAFF
few	TRBJ1-5	TRBV6-5	NA	TGTGCCAGCAGTTACTCGGCAATATCACTTCAGCCCCAGCATTTT	CASSYSAISLQPQHF
NA	TRBJ1-6	TRBV4-3	NA	TGCGCCAGCAGCCTTACCGCGACGGCGTCTAATTCACCCCTCCACTTT	CASSLTATASNSPLHF
NA	TRBJ1-1	TRBV15	NA	TGTGCCACCAGCGGGTTCAAACAGGGTGAGGGACCTGAAGCTTTCTTT	CATSGFKQGEGPEAFF